The TCR beta chain described here comes from a study of OX40 agonist ivuxolimab in advanced cancers. Overall study context: Under the entry rules, prior anti-PD-1, anti-PD-L1 or anti-CTLA-4 therapy was allowed, and roughly 43% had some.

Sequencing was performed with immunoSEQ multiplex PCR; in TCRdb, only in-frame clones are kept and a portion is missing. Of about 100,000 clones listed, under 95% were seen once; the top ten hold about 0.51%. For this clone: The target antigen is unknown.

Overall study findings and caveats: Some of the lowest clonal expansion was seen in partial responders at 0.1-3.0 mg/kg.

Per the germline V gene, CDR1 is KGHSH and CDR2 is LQKENI. Trimming took 3 bases from V and 4 from J, leaving 19 bases between them. The CDR3 has 17 amino acids. This sequence joins TRBV18 and TRBJ1-5, with a weak D call TRBD1 (6 bases). This sequence was found in an adult with an advanced solid tumor such as melanoma, head and neck, liver or kidney cancer. Sequences were derived from CD4+ or CD8+ T cells sorted from blood, sampled in a trial of the OX40 agonist ivuxolimab. The CDR3 DNA reads as TGTGCCAGCTCACCGACAGGAAATAGTTTAAGTAATCAGCCCCAGCATTTT. It translates to CASSPTGNSLSNQPQHF.